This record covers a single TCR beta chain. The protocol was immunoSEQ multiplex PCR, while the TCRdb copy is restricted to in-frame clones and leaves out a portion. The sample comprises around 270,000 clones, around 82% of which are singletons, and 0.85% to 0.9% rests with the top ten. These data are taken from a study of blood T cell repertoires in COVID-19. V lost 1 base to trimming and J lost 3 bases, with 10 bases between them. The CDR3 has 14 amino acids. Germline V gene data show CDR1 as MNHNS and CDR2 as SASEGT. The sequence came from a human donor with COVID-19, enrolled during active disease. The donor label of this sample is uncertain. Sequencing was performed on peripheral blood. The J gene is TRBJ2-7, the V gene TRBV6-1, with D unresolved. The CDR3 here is CASSEVQINYEQYF. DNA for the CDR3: TGTGCCAGCAGTGAAGTACAGATAAACTACGAGCAGTACTTC.